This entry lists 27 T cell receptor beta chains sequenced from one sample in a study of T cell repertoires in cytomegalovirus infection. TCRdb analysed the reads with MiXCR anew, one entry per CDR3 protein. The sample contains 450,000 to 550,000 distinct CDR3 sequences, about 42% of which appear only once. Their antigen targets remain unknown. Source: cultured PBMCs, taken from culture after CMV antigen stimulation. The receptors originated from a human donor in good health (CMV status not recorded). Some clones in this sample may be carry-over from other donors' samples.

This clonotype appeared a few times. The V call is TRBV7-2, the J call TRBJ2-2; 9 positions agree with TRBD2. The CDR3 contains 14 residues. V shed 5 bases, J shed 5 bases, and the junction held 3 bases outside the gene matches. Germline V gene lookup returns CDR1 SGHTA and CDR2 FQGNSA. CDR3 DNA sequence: TGTGCCAGCAGCCCCACTAGCGGGACCGGGGAGCTGTTTTTT. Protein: CASSPTSGTGELFF.

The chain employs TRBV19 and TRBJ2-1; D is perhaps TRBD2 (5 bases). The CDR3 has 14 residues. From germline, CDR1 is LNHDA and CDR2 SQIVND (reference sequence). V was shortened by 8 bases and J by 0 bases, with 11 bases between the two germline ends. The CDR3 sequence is CASCERNSYNEQFF. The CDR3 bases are TGTGCCAGTTGCGAGCGGAACTCCTACAATGAGCAGTTCTTC. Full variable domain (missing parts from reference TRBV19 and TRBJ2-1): DGGITQSPKYLFRKEGQNVTLSCEQNLNHDAMYWYRQDPGQGLRLIYYSQIVNDFQKGDIAEGYSVSREKKESFPLTVTSAQKNPTAFYLCASCERNSYNEQFFGPGTRLTVL.

Here the CDR3 DNA reads TGTGCCAGCTCACCACCGCAGCGGTTACAAGAGACCCAGTACTTC. Translation: CASSPPQRLQETQYF. V is TRBV18 and J is TRBJ2-5; possibly TRBD2 for D (5 bases). V lost 0 bases to trimming and J lost 2 bases, with 10 bases between them. CDR3 length: 15 residues. Germline CDR1 KGHSH, CDR2 LQKENI.

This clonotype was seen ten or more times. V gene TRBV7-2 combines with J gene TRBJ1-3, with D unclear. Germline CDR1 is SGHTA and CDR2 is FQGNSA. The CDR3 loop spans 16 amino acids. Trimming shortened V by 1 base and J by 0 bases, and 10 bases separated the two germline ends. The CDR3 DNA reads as TGTGCCAGCAGCTTAGTTTCCGGGAGCTCTGGAAACACCATATATTTT. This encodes CASSLVSGSSGNTIYF.

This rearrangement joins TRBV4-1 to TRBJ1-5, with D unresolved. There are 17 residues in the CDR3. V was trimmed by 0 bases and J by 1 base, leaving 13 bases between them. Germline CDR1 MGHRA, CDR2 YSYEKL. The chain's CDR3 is CASSQEYRRISNQPQHF. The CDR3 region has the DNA TGCGCCAGCAGCCAAGAGTATAGGAGGATCAGCAATCAGCCCCAGCATTTT.

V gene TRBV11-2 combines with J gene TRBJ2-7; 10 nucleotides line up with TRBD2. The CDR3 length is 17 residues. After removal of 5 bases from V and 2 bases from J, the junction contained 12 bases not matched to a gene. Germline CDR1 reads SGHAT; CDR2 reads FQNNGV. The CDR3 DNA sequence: TGTGCCAGCAGCCGAAATAGCGGGAGGTGGGGACCCTACGAGCAGTACTTC. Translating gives CASSRNSGRWGPYEQYF.

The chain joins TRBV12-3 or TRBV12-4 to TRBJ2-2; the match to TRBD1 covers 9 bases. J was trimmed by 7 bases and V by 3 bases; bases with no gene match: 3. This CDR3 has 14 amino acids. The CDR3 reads CASSFTGGHGELFF. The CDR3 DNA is TGTGCCAGCAGTTTTACAGGGGGCCACGGGGAGCTGTTTTTT.

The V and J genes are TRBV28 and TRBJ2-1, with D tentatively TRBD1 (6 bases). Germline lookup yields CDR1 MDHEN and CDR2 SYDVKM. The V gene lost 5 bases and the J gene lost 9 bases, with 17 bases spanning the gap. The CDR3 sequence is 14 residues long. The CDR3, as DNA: TGTGCCAGCAGTCTGCGCCCAGGGGCCCGTGAGCAGTTCTTC. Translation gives CASSLRPGAREQFF.

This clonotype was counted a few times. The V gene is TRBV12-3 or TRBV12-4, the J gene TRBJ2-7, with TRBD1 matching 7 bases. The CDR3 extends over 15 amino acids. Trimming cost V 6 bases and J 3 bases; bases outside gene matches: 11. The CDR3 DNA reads TGTGCCAGCAGCCCGGGACAGACCCTTTACTACGAGCAGTACTTC. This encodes CASSPGQTLYYEQYF.

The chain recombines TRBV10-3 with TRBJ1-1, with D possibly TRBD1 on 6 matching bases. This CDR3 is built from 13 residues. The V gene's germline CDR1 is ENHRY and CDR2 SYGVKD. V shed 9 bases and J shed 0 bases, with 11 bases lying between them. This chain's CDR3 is CAMRDRLNTEAFF. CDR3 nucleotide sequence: TGTGCCATGCGTGACAGGTTGAACACTGAAGCTTTCTTT.

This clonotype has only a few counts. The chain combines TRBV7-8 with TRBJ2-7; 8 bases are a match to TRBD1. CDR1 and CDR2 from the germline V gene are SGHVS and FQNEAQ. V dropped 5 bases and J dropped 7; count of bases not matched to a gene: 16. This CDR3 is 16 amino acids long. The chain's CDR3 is CASSPRTGLVVREQYF. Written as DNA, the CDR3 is TGTGCCAGCAGCCCGCGGACAGGGTTGGTGGTGAGAGAGCAGTACTTC. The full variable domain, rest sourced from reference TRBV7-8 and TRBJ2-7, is GAGVSQSPRYKVAKRGQDVALRCDPISGHVSLFWYQQALGQGPEFLTYFQNEAQLDKSGLPSDRFFAERPEGSVSTLKIQRTQQEDSAVYLCASSPRTGLVVREQYFGPGTRLTVT.

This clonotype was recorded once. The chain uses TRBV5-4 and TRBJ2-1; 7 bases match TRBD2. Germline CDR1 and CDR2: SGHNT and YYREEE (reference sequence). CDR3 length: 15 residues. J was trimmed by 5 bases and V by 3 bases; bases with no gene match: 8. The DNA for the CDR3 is TGTGCCAGCAGCTCCGGGCCGGGAGGCAACAATGAGCAGTTCTTC. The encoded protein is CASSSGPGGNNEQFF. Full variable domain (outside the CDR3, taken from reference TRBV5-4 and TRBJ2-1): ETGVTQSPTHLIKTRGQQVTLRCSSQSGHNTVSWYQQALGQGPQFIFQYYREEENGRGNFPPRFSGLQFPNYSSELNVNALELDDSALYLCASSSGPGGNNEQFFGPGTRLTVL.

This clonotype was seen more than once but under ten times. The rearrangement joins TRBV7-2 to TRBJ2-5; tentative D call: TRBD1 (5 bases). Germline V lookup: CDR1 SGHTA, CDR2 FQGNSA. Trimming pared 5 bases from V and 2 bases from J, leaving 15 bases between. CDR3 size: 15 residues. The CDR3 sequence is CASSPNRIGQETQYF. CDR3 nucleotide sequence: TGTGCCAGCAGCCCTAACAGGATAGGGCAAGAGACCCAGTACTTC.

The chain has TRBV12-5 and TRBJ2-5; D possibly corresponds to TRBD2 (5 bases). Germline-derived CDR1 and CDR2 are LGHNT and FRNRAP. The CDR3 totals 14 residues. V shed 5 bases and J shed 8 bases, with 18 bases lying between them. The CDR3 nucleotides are TGTGCTAGTGGTCTCGAGCGGAGCCCCATTACCCAGTACTTC. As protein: CASGLERSPITQYF.

The CDR3 DNA is TGTGCCAGCTCACCTGACAGGGTTGGTCAGCCCCAGCATTTT. Amino acids: CASSPDRVGQPQHF. J is TRBJ1-5 and V is TRBV18; the match to TRBD1 covers 7 bases. V gave up 3 bases and J gave up 6 bases; unmatched junction bases: 5. The CDR3 contains 14 residues. Germline loops: CDR1 KGHSH, CDR2 LQKENI.

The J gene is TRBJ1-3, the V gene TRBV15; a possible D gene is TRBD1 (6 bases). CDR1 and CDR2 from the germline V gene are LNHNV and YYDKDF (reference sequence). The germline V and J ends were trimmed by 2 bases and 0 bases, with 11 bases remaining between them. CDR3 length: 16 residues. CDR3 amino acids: CATSRLPGASGNTIYF. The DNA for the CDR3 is TGTGCCACCAGCAGACTGCCAGGGGCCTCTGGAAACACCATATATTTT.

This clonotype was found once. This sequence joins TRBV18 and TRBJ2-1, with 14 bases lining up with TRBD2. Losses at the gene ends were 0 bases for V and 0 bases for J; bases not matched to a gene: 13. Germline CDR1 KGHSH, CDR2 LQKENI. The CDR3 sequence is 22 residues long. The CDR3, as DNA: TGTGCCAGCTCACCACCGTTAGTCCCGGGACTAGCGGGGGTAAACTCCTACAATGAGCAGTTCTTC. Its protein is CASSPPLVPGLAGVNSYNEQFF.

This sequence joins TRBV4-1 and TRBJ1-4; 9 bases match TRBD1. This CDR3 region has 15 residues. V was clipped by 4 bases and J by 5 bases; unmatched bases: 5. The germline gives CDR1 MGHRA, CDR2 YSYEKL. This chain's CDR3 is CASSRGTGPNEKLFF. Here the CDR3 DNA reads TGCGCCAGCAGCCGGGGGACAGGGCCGAATGAAAAACTGTTTTTT.

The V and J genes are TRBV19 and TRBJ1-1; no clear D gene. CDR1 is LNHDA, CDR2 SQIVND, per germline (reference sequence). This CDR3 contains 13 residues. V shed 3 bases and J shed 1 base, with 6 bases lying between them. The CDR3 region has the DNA TGTGCCAGTAGTATGGGCCCGAACACTGAAGCTTTCTTT. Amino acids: CASSMGPNTEAFF.

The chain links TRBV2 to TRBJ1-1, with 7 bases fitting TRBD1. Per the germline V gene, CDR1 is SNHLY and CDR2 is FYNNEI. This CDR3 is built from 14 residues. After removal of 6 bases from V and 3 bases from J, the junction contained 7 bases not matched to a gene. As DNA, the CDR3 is TGTGCCAGCAGAGGACAGGTCGATCACACTGAAGCTTTCTTT. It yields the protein CASRGQVDHTEAFF.

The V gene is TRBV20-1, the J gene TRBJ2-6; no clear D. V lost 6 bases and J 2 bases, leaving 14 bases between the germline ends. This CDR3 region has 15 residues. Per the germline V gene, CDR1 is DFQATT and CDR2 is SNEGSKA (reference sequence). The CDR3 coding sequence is TGCAGTGCCATTTCCCTCGCTACTGGGGCCAACGTCCTGACTTTC. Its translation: CSAISLATGANVLTF.

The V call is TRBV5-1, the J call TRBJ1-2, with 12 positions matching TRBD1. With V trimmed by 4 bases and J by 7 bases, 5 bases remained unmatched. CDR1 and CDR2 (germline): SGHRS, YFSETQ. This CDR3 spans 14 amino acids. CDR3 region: CASSSGTGGFGYTF. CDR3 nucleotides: TGCGCCAGCAGCAGTGGGACAGGGGGCTTTGGCTACACCTTC.

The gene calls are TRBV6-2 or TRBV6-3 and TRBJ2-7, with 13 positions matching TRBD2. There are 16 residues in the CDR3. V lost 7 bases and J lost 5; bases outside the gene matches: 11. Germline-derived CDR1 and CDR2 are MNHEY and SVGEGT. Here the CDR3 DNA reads TGTGCCAGCACCCTCCAAAAACTAGCGGGAGGGGACGAGCAGTACTTC. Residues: CASTLQKLAGGDEQYF.

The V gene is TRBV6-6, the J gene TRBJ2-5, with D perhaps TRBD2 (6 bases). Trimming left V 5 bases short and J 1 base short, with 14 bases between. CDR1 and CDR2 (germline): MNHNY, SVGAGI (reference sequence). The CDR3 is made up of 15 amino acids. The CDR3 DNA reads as TGTGCCAGCAGTGGGGCAGCGGGTGTCCAAGAGACCCAGTACTTC. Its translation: CASSGAAGVQETQYF.

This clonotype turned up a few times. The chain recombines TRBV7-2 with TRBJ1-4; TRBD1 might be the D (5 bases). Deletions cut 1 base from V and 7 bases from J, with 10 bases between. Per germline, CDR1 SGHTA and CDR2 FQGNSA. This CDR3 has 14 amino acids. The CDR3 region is CASSLVRGGEKLFF. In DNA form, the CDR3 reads TGTGCCAGCAGCTTAGTACGGGGGGGTGAAAAACTGTTTTTT.

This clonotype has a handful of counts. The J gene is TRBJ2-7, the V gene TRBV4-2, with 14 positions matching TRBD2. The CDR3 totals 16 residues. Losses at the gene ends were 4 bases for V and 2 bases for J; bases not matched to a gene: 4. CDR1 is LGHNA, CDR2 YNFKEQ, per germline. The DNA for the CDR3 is TGTGCCAGCAGCCGGGGACTAGCGGGGGCTCCCTACGAGCAGTACTTC. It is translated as CASSRGLAGAPYEQYF.

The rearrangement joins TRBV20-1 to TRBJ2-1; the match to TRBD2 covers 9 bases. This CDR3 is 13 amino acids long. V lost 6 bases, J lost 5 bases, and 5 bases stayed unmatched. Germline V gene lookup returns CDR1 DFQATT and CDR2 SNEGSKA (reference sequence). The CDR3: CSARTSANNEQFF. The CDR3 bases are TGCAGTGCCCGGACTAGCGCAAACAATGAGCAGTTCTTC.